This TCR beta chain appears in the sequencing data of a study of T cells in Graves' hyperthyroidism and ophthalmopathy. The ends lost 5 bases at V and 5 bases at J; junction bases unmatched: 11. Germline lookup yields CDR1 MNHNS and CDR2 SASEGT. The CDR3 has 15 amino acids. This clonotype was counted at least ten times. What was amplified from RNA transcripts were TCR beta CDR3 regions. HTBI primers were used for first-round RT-PCR of the TCR CDR3. TCRdb redid the calling of the multiplex PCR reads with MiXCR, one entry per CDR3 protein. Altogether 550,000 to 800,000 distinct CDR3 sequences are present, less than 20% being singletons, with the ten largest covering approximately 8%.

This clonotype originated in a man between 18 and 29 years old with Graves' hyperthyroidism. Sequencing used blood. The chain recombines TRBV6-1 with TRBJ2-7; 8 nucleotides line up with TRBD1. For the CDR3, the DNA is TGTGCCAGCAGTTATGACCGGGACAGGATCCACGAGCAGTACTTC. Encoded protein: CASSYDRDRIHEQYF.